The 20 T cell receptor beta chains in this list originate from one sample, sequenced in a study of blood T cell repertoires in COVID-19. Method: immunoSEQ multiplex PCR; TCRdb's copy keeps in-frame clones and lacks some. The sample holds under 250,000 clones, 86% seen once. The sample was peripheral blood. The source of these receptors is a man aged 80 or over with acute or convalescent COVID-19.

The chain's CDR3 is CSTWGADRGRNNEQFF. CDR3 nucleotide sequence: TGCAGCACCTGGGGGGCGGACAGGGGGCGAAACAATGAGCAGTTCTTC. The chain joins TRBV29-1 to TRBJ2-1, with 11 positions matching TRBD1. The CDR3 is 16 residues long. CDR1 SQVTM and CDR2 ANQGSEA come from the germline V gene. Trimming at V came to 8 bases and at J to 5 bases, leaving 14 bases not matched to a gene.

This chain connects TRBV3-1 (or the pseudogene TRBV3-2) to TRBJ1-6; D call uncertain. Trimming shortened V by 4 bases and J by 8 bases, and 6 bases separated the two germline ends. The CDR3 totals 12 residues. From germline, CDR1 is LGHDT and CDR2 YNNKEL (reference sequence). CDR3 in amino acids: CASSPPDSPLHF. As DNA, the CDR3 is TGTGCCAGCAGCCCACCAGATTCACCCCTCCACTTT.

CDR3 sequence (DNA): TGCGCCAGCAGCTTAGGGGGCTCGACTGAAGCTTTCTTT. Translated, it gives CASSLGGSTEAFF. The V gene is TRBV5-1, the J gene TRBJ1-1; 7 positions match TRBD1. Trimming cost V 2 bases and J 5 bases; bases outside gene matches: 3. Germline assignment: CDR1 SGHRS and CDR2 YFSETQ. This CDR3 spans 13 amino acids.

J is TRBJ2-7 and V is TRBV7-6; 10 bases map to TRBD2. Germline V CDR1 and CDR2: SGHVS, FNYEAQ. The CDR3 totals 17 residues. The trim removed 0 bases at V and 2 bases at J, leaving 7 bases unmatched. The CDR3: CASSLAPRLAGAYEQYF. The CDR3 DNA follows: TGTGCCAGCAGCTTAGCGCCCCGGCTAGCGGGGGCCTACGAGCAGTACTTC.

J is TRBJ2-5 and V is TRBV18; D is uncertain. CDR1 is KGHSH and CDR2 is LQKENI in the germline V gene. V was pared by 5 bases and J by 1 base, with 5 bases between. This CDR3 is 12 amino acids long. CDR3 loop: CASSSLQETQYF. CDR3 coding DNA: TGTGCCAGCTCATCCCTCCAAGAGACCCAGTACTTC.

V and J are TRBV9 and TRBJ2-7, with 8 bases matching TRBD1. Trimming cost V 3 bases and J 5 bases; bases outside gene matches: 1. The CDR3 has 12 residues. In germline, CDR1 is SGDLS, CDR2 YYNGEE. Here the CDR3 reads CASSGQGNEQYF. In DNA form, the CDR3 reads TGTGCCAGCAGCGGACAGGGGAACGAGCAGTACTTC. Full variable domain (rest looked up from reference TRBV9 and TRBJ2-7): DSGVTQTPKHLITATGQRVTLRCSPRSGDLSVYWYQQSLDQGLQFLIQYYNGEERAKGNILERFSAQQFPDLHSELNLSSLELGDSALYFCASSGQGNEQYFGPGTRLTVT.

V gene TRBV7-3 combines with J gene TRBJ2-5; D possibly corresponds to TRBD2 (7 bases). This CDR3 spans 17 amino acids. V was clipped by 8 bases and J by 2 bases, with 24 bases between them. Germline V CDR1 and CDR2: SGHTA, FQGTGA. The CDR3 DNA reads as TGTGCCAGCTCCTCGGGGGCTAGCGGAGCCATACAAGAGACCCAGTACTTC. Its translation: CASSSGASGAIQETQYF.

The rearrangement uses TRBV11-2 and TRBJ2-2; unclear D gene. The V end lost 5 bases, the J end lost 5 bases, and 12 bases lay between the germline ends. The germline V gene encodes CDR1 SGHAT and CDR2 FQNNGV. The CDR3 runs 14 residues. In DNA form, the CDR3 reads TGTGCCAGCAGCCCCTCCCTAGGTACCGGGGAGCTGTTTTTT. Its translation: CASSPSLGTGELFF.

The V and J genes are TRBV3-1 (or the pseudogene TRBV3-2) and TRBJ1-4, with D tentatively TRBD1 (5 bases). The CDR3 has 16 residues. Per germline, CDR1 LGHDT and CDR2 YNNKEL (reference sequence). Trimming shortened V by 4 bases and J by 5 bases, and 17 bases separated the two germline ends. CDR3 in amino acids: CASSLRGTGENEKLFF. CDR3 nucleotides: TGTGCCAGCAGCCTACGGGGGACGGGCGAGAATGAAAAACTGTTTTTT.

This chain's CDR3 is CASSLSGGFSGNTIYF. In DNA form, the CDR3 reads TGTGCCAGCAGTTTATCCGGGGGGTTCTCTGGAAACACCATATATTTT. The chain employs TRBV28 and TRBJ1-3, with TRBD1 as a possible D gene (5 bases). Germline assignment: CDR1 MDHEN and CDR2 SYDVKM. CDR3 size: 16 residues. The V end lost 1 base, the J end lost 0 bases, and 10 bases lay between the germline ends.

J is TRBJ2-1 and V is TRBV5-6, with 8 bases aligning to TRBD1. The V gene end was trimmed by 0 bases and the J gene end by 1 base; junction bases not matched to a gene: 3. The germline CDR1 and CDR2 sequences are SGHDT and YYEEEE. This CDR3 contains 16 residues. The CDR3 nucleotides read TGTGCCAGCAGCTTGGGGACAGGGAGGTCCTACAATGAGCAGTTCTTC. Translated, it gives CASSLGTGRSYNEQFF.

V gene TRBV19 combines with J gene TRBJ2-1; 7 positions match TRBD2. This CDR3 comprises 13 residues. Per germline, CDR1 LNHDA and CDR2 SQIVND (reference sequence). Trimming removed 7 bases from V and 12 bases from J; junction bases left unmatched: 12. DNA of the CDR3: TGTGCCAGTACGGCTGGCGGGAGAAGTCCGCAGTTCTTC. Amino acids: CASTAGGRSPQFF.

DNA for the CDR3: TGCGCCAGCAGCAGACAACAGGGGGCGGCCCGGACAGATACGCAGTATTTT. This sequence encodes CASSRQQGAARTDTQYF. The rearrangement uses TRBV5-1 and TRBJ2-3; TRBD1 matches 9 bases. CDR1 SGHRS and CDR2 YFSETQ come from the germline V gene. CDR3 length equals 17 residues. V gave up 4 bases and J gave up 3 bases; unmatched junction bases: 12.

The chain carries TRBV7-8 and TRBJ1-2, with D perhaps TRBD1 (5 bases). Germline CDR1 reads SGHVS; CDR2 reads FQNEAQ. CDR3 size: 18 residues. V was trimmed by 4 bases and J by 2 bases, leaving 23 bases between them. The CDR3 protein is CASSYGGRPSFGNYGYTF. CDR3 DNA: TGTGCCAGCAGCTACGGGGGTAGGCCGAGCTTTGGGAACTATGGCTACACCTTC.

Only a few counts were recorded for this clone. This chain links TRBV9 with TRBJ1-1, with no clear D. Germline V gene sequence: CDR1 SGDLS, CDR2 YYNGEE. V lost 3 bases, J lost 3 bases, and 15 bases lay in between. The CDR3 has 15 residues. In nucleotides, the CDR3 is TGTGCCAGCAGCGACCGTCGCGGGTCGGACACTGAAGCTTTCTTT. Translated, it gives CASSDRRGSDTEAFF.

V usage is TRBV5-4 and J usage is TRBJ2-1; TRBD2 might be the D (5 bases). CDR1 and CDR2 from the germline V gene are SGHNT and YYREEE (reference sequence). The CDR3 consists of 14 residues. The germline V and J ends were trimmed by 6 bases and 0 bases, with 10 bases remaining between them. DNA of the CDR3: TGTGCCAGCATGCGGAGCGGCTCCTACAATGAGCAGTTCTTC. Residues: CASMRSGSYNEQFF.

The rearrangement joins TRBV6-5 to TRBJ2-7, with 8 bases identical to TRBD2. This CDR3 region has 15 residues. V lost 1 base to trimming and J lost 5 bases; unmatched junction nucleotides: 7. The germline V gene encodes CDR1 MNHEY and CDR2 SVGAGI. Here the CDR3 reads CASSYFQTSAHEQYF. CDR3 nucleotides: TGTGCCAGCAGTTACTTCCAGACTAGCGCCCACGAGCAGTACTTC.

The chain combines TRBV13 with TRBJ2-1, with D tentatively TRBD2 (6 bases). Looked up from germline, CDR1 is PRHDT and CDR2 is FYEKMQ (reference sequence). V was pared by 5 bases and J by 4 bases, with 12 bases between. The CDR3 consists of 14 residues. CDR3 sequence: CASSRVGRYNEQFF. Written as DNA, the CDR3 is TGTGCCAGCAGCCGGGTCGGGAGATACAATGAGCAGTTCTTC. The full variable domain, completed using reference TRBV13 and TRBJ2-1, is AAGVIQSPRHLIKEKRETATLKCYPIPRHDTVYWYQQGPGQDPQFLISFYEKMQSDKGSIPDRFSAQQFSDYHSELNMSSLELGDSALYFCASSRVGRYNEQFFGPGTRLTVL.

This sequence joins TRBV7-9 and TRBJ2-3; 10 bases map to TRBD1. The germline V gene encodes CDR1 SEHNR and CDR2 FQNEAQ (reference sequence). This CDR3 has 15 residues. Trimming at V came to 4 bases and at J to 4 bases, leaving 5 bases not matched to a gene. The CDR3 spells CASSSTGGLADTQYF. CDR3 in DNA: TGTGCCAGCAGCTCGACAGGGGGCTTGGCAGATACGCAGTATTTT.

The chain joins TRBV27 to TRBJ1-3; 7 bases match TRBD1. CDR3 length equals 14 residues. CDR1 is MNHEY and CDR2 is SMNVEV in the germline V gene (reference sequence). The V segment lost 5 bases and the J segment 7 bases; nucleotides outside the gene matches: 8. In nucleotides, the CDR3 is TGTGCCAGCAGTCCCTGGGACAGTTCGAACACCATATATTTT. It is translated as CASSPWDSSNTIYF.